Listed here is a single T cell receptor beta chain. Authors' methods: For nucleated cells, counts were estimated from reference gene primer amplification. Here immunoSEQ multiplex PCR was the method, and the copy in TCRdb shows in-frame clones only, minus some. V and J calls plus clone size are reproduced from that table; the DNA served to infer D and trimming. Of roughly 200,000 clones listed, about 91% are singletons. This entry is derived from a study of blood T cell repertoires in COVID-19. The CDR3 length is 13 residues. Looked up from germline, CDR1 is KGHSY and CDR2 is FQNENV. Trimming took off 4 bases at V and 8 bases at J, with 14 bases between the two ends.

The sequencing input was peripheral blood. The chain combines TRBV16 with TRBJ1-2; D might be TRBD1 (6 bases). This TCR came from a woman aged 25 to 39 with acute or convalescent COVID-19. The CDR3 DNA reads as TGTGCCAGCAGCCCCGGGGACAACCTAGGCTACACCTTC. Its translation is CASSPGDNLGYTF.